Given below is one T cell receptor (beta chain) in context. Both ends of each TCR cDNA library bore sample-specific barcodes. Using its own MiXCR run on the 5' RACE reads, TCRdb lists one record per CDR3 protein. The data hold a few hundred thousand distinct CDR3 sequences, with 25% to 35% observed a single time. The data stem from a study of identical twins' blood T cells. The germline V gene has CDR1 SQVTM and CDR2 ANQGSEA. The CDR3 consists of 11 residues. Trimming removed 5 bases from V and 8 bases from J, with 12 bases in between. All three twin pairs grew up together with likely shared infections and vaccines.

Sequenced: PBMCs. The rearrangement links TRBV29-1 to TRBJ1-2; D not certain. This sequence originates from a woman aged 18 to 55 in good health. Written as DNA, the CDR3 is TGCAGCGTTTTTCGGGAGGAAGGCTACACCTTC. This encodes CSVFREEGYTF.